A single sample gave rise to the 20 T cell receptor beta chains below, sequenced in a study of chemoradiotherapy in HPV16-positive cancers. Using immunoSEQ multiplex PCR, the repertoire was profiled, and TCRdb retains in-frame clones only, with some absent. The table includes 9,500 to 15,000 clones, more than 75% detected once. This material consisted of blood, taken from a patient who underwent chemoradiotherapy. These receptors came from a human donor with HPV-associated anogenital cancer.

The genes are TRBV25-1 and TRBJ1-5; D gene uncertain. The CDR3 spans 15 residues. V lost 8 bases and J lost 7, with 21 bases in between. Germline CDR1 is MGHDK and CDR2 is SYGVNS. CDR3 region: CASLPHGGFRQPQHF. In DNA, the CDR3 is TGTGCCAGCCTCCCACATGGAGGGTTCCGGCAGCCCCAGCATTTT. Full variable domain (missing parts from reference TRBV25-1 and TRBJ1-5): EADIYQTPRYLVIGTGKKITLECSQTMGHDKMYWYQQDPGMELHLIHYSYGVNSTEKGDLSSESTVSRIRTEHFPLTLESARPSHTSQYLCASLPHGGFRQPQHFGDGTRLSIL.

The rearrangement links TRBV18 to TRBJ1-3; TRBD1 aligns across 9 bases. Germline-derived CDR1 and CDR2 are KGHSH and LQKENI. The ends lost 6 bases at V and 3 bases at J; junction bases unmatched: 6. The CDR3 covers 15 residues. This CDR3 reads CASSSGTGIGNTIYF. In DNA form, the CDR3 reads TGTGCCAGCTCTTCCGGGACAGGGATTGGAAACACCATATATTTT. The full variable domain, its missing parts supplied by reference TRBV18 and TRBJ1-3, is NAGVMQNPRHLVRRRGQEARLRCSPMKGHSHVYWYRQLPEEGLKFMVYLQKENIIDESGMPKERFSAEFPKEGPSILRIQQVVRGDSAAYFCASSSGTGIGNTIYFGEGSWLTVV.

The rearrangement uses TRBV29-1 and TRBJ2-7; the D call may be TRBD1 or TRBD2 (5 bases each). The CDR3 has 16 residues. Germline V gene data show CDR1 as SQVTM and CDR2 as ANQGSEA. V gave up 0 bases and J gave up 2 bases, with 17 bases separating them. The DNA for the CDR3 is TGCAGCGTTGAAGACGTGGGGGTGGCGGTCGCCTACGAGCAGTACTTC. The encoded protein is CSVEDVGVAVAYEQYF.

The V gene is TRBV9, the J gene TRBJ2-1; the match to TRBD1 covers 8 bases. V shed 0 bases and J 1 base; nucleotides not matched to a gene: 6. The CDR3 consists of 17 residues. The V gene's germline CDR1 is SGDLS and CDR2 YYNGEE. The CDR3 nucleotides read TGTGCCAGCAGCGTAGGCCAGGGGGCTAGATCCTACAATGAGCAGTTCTTC. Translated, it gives CASSVGQGARSYNEQFF.

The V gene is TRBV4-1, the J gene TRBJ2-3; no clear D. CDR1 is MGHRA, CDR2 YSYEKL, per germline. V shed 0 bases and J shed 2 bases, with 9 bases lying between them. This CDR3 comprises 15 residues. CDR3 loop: CASSQDPGPTDTQYF. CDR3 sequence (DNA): TGCGCCAGCAGCCAAGACCCCGGGCCCACAGATACGCAGTATTTT.

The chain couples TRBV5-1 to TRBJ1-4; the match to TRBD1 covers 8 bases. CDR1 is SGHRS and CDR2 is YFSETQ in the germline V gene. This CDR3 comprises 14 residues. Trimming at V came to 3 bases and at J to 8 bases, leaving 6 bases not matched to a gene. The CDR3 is CASSYDRGGEKLFF. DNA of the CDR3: TGCGCCAGCAGCTACGACAGGGGAGGGGAAAAACTGTTTTTT. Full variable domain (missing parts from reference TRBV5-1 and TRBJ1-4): KAGVTQTPRYLIKTRGQQVTLSCSPISGHRSVSWYQQTPGQGLQFLFEYFSETQRNKGNFPGRFSGRQFSNSRSEMNVSTLELGDSALYLCASSYDRGGEKLFFGSGTQLSVL.

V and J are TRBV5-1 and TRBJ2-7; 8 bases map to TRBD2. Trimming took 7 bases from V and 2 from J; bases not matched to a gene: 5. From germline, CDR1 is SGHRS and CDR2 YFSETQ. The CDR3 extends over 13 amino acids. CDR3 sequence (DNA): TGCGCCAGCTGGGACGGGGGGGCCTACGAGCAGTACTTC. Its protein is CASWDGGAYEQYF. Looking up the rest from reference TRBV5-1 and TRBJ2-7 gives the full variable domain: KAGVTQTPRYLIKTRGQQVTLSCSPISGHRSVSWYQQTPGQGLQFLFEYFSETQRNKGNFPGRFSGRQFSNSRSEMNVSTLELGDSALYLCASWDGGAYEQYFGPGTRLTVT.

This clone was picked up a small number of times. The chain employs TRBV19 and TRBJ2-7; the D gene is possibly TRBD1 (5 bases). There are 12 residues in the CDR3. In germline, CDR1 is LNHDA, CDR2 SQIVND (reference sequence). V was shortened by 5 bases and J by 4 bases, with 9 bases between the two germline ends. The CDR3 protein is CASSPQGYEQYF. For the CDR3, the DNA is TGTGCCAGTAGTCCCCAGGGTTACGAGCAGTACTTC. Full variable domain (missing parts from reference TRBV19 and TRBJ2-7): DGGITQSPKYLFRKEGQNVTLSCEQNLNHDAMYWYRQDPGQGLRLIYYSQIVNDFQKGDIAEGYSVSREKKESFPLTVTSAQKNPTAFYLCASSPQGYEQYFGPGTRLTVT.

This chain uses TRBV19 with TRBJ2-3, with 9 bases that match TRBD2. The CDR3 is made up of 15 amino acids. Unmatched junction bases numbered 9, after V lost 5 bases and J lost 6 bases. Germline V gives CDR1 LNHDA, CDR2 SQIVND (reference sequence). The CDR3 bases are TGTGCCAGTAGTCCGCTGCGGGGGGGCTCTGATACGCAGTATTTT. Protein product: CASSPLRGGSDTQYF.

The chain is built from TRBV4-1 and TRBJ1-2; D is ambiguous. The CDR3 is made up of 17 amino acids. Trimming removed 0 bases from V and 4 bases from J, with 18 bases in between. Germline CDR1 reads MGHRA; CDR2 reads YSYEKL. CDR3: CASSQDGPTNPAYGYTF. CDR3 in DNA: TGCGCCAGCAGCCAAGATGGTCCGACGAACCCGGCCTATGGCTACACCTTC.

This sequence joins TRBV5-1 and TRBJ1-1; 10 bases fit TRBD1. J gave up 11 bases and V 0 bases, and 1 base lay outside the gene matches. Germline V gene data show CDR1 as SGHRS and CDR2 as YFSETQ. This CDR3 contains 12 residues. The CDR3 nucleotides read TGCGCCAGCAGCTTGGGACAGGGGGCGGCTTTCTTT. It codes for CASSLGQGAAFF.

CDR3 sequence: CASTPGTNRNTIYF. The CDR3 region has the DNA TGTGCCAGCACCCCCGGGACTAACCGAAACACCATATATTTT. The V call is TRBV6-1, the J call TRBJ1-3; D possibly corresponds to TRBD1 (5 bases). CDR1 is MNHNS, CDR2 SASEGT, per germline. The CDR3 spans 14 residues. V was pared by 7 bases and J by 5 bases, with 15 bases between.

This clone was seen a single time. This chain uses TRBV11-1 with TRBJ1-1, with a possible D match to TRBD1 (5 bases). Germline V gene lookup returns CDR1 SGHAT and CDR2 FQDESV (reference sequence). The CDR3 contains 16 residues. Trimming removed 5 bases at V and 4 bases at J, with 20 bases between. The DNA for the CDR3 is TGTGCCAGCAGCCGGGACGGAACACCAAAGGCCACTGAAGCTTTCTTT. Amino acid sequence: CASSRDGTPKATEAFF. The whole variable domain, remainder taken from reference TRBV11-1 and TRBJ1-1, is EAEVAQSPRYKITEKSQAVAFWCDPISGHATLYWYRQILGQGPELLVQFQDESVVDDSQLPKDRFSAERLKGVDSTLKIQPAELGDSAMYLCASSRDGTPKATEAFFGQGTRLTVV.

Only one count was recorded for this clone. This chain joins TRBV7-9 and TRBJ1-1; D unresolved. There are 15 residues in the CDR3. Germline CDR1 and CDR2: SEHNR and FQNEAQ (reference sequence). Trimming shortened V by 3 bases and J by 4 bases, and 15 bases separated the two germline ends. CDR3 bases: TGTGCCAGCAGCTTGGGGTCCCTATCTCCCACTGAAGCTTTCTTT. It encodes CASSLGSLSPTEAFF. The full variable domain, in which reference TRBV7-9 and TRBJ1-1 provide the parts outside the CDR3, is DTGVSQNPRHKITKRGQNVTFRCDPISEHNRLYWYRQTLGQGPEFLTYFQNEAQLEKSRLLSDRFSAERPKGSFSTLEIQRTEQGDSAMYLCASSLGSLSPTEAFFGQGTRLTVV.

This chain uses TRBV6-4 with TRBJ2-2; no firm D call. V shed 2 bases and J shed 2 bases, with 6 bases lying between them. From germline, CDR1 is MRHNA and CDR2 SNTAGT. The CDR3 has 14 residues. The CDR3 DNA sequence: TGTGCCAGCAGTGACGGGGAAAACACCGGGGAGCTGTTTTTT. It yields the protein CASSDGENTGELFF.

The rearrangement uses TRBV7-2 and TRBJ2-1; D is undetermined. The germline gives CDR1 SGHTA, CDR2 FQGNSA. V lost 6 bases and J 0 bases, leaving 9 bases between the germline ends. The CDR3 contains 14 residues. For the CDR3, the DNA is TGTGCCAGCAGGGGCGGTAGCTCCTACAATGAGCAGTTCTTC. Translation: CASRGGSSYNEQFF.

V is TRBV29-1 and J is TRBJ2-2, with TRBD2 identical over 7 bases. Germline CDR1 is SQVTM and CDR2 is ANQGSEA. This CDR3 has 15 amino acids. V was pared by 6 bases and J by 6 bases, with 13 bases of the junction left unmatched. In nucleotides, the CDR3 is TGCAGCGTCCTCCCTGGGGGGGGGAGTTCCGGGGAGCTGTTTTTT. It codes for CSVLPGGGSSGELFF.

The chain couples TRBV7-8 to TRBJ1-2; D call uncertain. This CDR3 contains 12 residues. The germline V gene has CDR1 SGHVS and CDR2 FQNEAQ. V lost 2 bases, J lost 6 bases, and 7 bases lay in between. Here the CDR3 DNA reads TGTGCCAGCAGCTTATCGGGAAATGGCTACACCTTC. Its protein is CASSLSGNGYTF.

DNA for the CDR3: TGTGCCAGTAGTATCACAGGGGGCAGTGGCTACACCTTC. Amino acids: CASSITGGSGYTF. V and J are TRBV19 and TRBJ1-2; 9 bases are shared with TRBD1. The length of the CDR3 is 13 residues. In germline, CDR1 is LNHDA, CDR2 SQIVND (reference sequence). V shed 3 bases and J 7 bases; nucleotides not matched to a gene: 3.

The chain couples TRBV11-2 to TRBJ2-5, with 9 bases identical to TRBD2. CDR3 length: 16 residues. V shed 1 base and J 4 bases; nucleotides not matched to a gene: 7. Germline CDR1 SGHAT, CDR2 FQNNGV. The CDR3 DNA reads TGTGCCAGCAGCTTAGCTGCGGGAGGGCAATCAGAGACCCAGTACTTC. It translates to CASSLAAGGQSETQYF.